The source of this T cell receptor beta chain is a study of early T cells in non-severe SARS-CoV-2 infection. About the research overall: From unsorted whole blood, bulk RNA was sequenced, and the chains remained unpaired.

The germline CDR1 and CDR2 sequences are MNHEY and SMNVEV (reference sequence). The CDR3 totals 14 residues. With 5 bases removed from V and 4 bases from J, the gap between germline ends came to 14 bases. As part of library construction, unique molecular identifiers were attached to individual cDNA molecules. Via MiXCR, TCRdb re-called the 5' RACE reads, giving one row per CDR3 protein. The sample shows about 36,000 distinct CDR3 sequences, less than 8% of them seen only once. The V gene is TRBV27, the J gene TRBJ1-2; D remains ambiguous. The sequence came from an adult who was a healthcare worker with PCR-confirmed SARS-CoV-2 infection or an uninfected control (not recorded which). The material sequenced was whole blood, taken at baseline. CDR3 sequence reads: CASSPATGTYGYTF. The CDR3 DNA sequence: TGTGCCAGCAGTCCAGCGACGGGAACCTATGGCTACACCTTC.